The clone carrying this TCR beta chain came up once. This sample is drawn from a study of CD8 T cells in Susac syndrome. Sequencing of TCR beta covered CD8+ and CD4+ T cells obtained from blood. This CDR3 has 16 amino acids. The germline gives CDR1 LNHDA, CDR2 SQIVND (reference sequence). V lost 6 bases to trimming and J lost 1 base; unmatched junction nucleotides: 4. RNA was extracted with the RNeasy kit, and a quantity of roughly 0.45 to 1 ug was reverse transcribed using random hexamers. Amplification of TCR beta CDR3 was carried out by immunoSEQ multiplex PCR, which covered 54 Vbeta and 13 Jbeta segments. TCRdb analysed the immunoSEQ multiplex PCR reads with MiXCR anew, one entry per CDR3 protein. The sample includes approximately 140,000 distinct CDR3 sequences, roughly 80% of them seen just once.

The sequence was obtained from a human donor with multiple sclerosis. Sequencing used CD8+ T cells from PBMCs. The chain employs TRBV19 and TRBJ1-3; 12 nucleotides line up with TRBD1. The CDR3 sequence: CASSRDRGRSGNTIYF. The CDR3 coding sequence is TGTGCCAGTAGCCGGGACAGGGGGCGATCTGGAAACACCATATATTTT.